The 29 T cell receptor beta chains given below trace back to one sample, sequenced in a study of PD-1 blockade in classical Hodgkin lymphoma. Produced via immunoSEQ multiplex PCR; TCRdb's table is partial and in-frame only. The repertoire holds around 150,000 clones, with 78% as singletons. Each patient relapsed following autologous stem cell transplantation, and prior brentuximab vedotin exposure differed. This specimen consisted of peripheral blood mononuclear cells (PBMCs), obtained before the second cycle of nivolumab. These receptor sequences come from a human donor with classical Hodgkin lymphoma.

This sequence joins TRBV5-1 and TRBJ1-1; D is uncertain. The V gene lost 1 base and the J gene lost 3 bases, with 13 bases spanning the gap. Germline V gives CDR1 SGHRS, CDR2 YFSETQ. CDR3 length: 15 residues. The CDR3 DNA follows: TGCGCCAGCAGCTTGATGGGTCACGGGGACACTGAAGCTTTCTTT. As protein: CASSLMGHGDTEAFF.

The chain uses TRBV19 and TRBJ2-2; no clear D gene. V dropped 4 bases and J dropped 3 bases, with 3 bases sitting between them. The CDR3 length is 12 residues. CDR1 LNHDA and CDR2 SQIVND come from the germline V gene (reference sequence). Here the CDR3 reads CASSRHTGELFF. In nucleotides, the CDR3 is TGTGCCAGTAGTAGACACACCGGGGAGCTGTTTTTT.

This clone was counted a single time. The genes are TRBV4-1 and TRBJ2-7, with TRBD2 as a possible D gene (5 bases). The CDR3 is 15 amino acids. Per germline, CDR1 MGHRA and CDR2 YSYEKL. Trimming took 1 base from V and 2 from J, leaving 12 bases between them. The CDR3 here is CASSQGWVGAYEQYF. CDR3 sequence (DNA): TGCGCCAGCAGCCAAGGGTGGGTCGGGGCCTACGAGCAGTACTTC.

The chain joins TRBV10-3 to TRBJ2-5; 7 bases fit TRBD1. V trimming: 0 bases; J trimming: 5 bases; junction bases outside the gene matches: 6. The CDR3 covers 15 residues. The germline V gene has CDR1 ENHRY and CDR2 SYGVKD. The CDR3 protein is CAISESDRSGETQYF. CDR3 coding DNA: TGTGCCATCAGTGAGTCGGACAGGTCCGGGGAGACCCAGTACTTC.

The chain recombines TRBV7-9 with TRBJ2-7; possibly TRBD2 for D (7 bases). The CDR3 runs to 15 residues. The germline CDR1 and CDR2 sequences are SEHNR and FQNEAQ (reference sequence). V lost 1 base to trimming and J lost 6 bases, with 16 bases between them. The DNA of the CDR3 is TGTGCCAGCAGCTTAGACGGTAGGGGGGGCATCGAGCAGTACTTC. This encodes CASSLDGRGGIEQYF.

This sequence joins TRBV6-6 and TRBJ2-6, with D uncertain. This CDR3 spans 15 amino acids. Per the germline V gene, CDR1 is MNHNY and CDR2 is SVGAGI (reference sequence). The V and J ends lost 5 bases and 0 bases respectively, with 8 bases between them. Here the CDR3 reads CASSGADSGANVLTF. The CDR3 nucleotides read TGTGCCAGCAGTGGTGCTGACTCTGGGGCCAACGTCCTGACTTTC.

The chain combines TRBV5-5 with TRBJ2-5, with D possibly matching TRBD1 (5 bases). V dropped 4 bases and J dropped 1 base, with 14 bases sitting between them. The germline CDR1 and CDR2 sequences are SGHKS and YYEKEE (reference sequence). The CDR3 loop spans 15 amino acids. The CDR3 DNA sequence: TGTGCCAGCAGCCCCCCACAGACAGTCCAAGAGACCCAGTACTTC. Residues: CASSPPQTVQETQYF.

The sample holds one count of this clone. CDR3 nucleotides: TGTGCCAGCAGCCGAGGGACAGCCTCTGGAAACACCATATATTTT. Translating gives CASSRGTASGNTIYF. V usage is TRBV9 and J usage is TRBJ1-3, with 7 bases lining up with TRBD1. V lost 4 bases and J lost 0; bases outside the gene matches: 4. The CDR3 has 15 amino acids. Germline V gene sequence: CDR1 SGDLS, CDR2 YYNGEE.

The chain combines TRBV18 with TRBJ2-7; D not resolved. This CDR3 has 15 residues. Per germline, CDR1 KGHSH and CDR2 LQKENI. V was trimmed by 3 bases and J by 0 bases, leaving 12 bases between them. DNA for the CDR3: TGTGCCAGCTCACCGGGCAGCTCAAGCTCCTACGAGCAGTACTTC. It translates to CASSPGSSSSYEQYF.

The rearrangement links TRBV5-4 to TRBJ1-4, with 7 bases that match TRBD1. V was pared by 4 bases and J by 4 bases, with 7 bases of the junction left unmatched. The CDR3 runs 15 residues. Germline V gene data show CDR1 as SGHNT and CDR2 as YYREEE (reference sequence). CDR3 DNA sequence: TGTGCCAGCAGCACCAGACAGGGAAGTAATGAAAAACTGTTTTTT. Translation gives CASSTRQGSNEKLFF.

The chain couples TRBV7-3 to TRBJ2-1, with D perhaps TRBD1 or TRBD2 (5 bases each). CDR1 is SGHTA and CDR2 is FQGTGA in the germline V gene. Trimming pared 1 base from V and 6 bases from J, leaving 16 bases between. The CDR3 is 16 amino acids. The CDR3 sequence: CASSLSRPGPFNEQFF. The CDR3 DNA reads TGTGCCAGCAGCTTAAGCCGACCGGGACCATTCAATGAGCAGTTCTTC. Supplemented by reference TRBV7-3 and TRBJ2-1, the full variable domain reads GAGVSQTPSNKVTEKGKYVELRCDPISGHTALYWYRQSLGQGPEFLIYFQGTGAADDSGLPNDRFFAVRPEGSVSTLKIQRTERGDSAVYLCASSLSRPGPFNEQFFGPGTRLTVL.

The chain has TRBV9 and TRBJ2-7, with TRBD2 identical over 7 bases. Germline lookup yields CDR1 SGDLS and CDR2 YYNGEE. This CDR3 is built from 15 residues. V dropped 0 bases and J dropped 2; count of bases not matched to a gene: 5. The CDR3 DNA follows: TGTGCCAGCAGCGTAGCTAGCGGCTTCGCCTACGAGCAGTACTTC. Translated, it gives CASSVASGFAYEQYF.

The rearrangement uses TRBV19 and TRBJ1-1, with D perhaps matching TRBD1 (5 bases). In germline, CDR1 is LNHDA, CDR2 SQIVND (reference sequence). The CDR3 totals 14 residues. V lost 7 bases and J lost 1, with 13 bases in between. CDR3 amino acids: CASTPGWGNTEAFF. The CDR3 coding sequence is TGTGCCAGTACCCCAGGGTGGGGGAACACTGAAGCTTTCTTT.

The V call is TRBV14, the J call TRBJ1-1; a weak D match, TRBD1 (6 bases). The germline CDR1 and CDR2 sequences are SGHDN and FVKESK. The CDR3 covers 15 residues. V dropped 0 bases and J dropped 1 base, with 9 bases sitting between them. CDR3 sequence (DNA): TGTGCCAGCAGCCAAGAGGGGGCCTGGAACACTGAAGCTTTCTTT. Translating it yields CASSQEGAWNTEAFF.

The rearrangement uses TRBV6-5 and TRBJ2-3, with D unclear. Germline loops: CDR1 MNHEY, CDR2 SVGAGI. Trimming left V 2 bases short and J 0 bases short, with 9 bases between. The CDR3 loop spans 15 amino acids. The CDR3 here is CASSYGDFSTDTQYF. The CDR3 DNA follows: TGTGCCAGCAGTTACGGGGATTTTAGCACAGATACGCAGTATTTT.

V and J are TRBV7-9 and TRBJ1-3; tentative D call: TRBD1 (6 bases). This CDR3 contains 16 residues. With 5 bases removed from V and 0 bases from J, the gap between germline ends came to 14 bases. Germline V gene sequence: CDR1 SEHNR, CDR2 FQNEAQ (reference sequence). In DNA form, the CDR3 reads TGTGCCAGCAGCCCAGGTGACAGGAACTCTGGAAACACCATATATTTT. It specifies CASSPGDRNSGNTIYF.

This clone came up once. CDR3 residues: CASSSPQGRYGYTF. The CDR3 region has the DNA TGTGCCAGCAGTTCTCCTCAGGGACGCTATGGCTACACCTTC. The V call is TRBV6-5, the J call TRBJ1-2; perhaps TRBD1 as D (5 bases). Looked up from germline, CDR1 is MNHEY and CDR2 is SVGAGI. Trimming removed 4 bases from V and 4 bases from J, with 13 bases in between. The CDR3 length is 14 residues.

The chain is built from TRBV27 and TRBJ2-1; a possible D gene is TRBD1 (5 bases). The CDR3 is made up of 11 amino acids. Trimming stripped 6 bases from V and 12 bases from J, with 12 bases between. Per germline, CDR1 MNHEY and CDR2 SMNVEV (reference sequence). In DNA form, the CDR3 reads TGTGCCAGCAGCTCGGGTAGGGGGCAGTTCTTC. Encoded protein: CASSSGRGQFF.

Points on this clone: In the same sample, other DNA sequences code for this CDR3. This chain joins TRBV18 and TRBJ2-7; no definite D call. The CDR3 sequence is 14 residues long. Germline lookup yields CDR1 KGHSH and CDR2 LQKENI. V was cut by 0 bases and J by 0 bases, with 6 bases left in between. The CDR3 nucleotides are TGTGCCAGCTCACCACCCAGTGGCTCCTACGAGCAGTACTTC. This encodes CASSPPSGSYEQYF.

The chain joins TRBV29-1 to TRBJ1-1, with TRBD1 identical over 7 bases. J was trimmed by 5 bases and V by 4 bases; bases with no gene match: 7. This CDR3 has 13 amino acids. Germline V gives CDR1 SQVTM, CDR2 ANQGSEA. The CDR3 is CSVGEGAGTEAFF. The CDR3 bases are TGCAGCGTTGGAGAGGGGGCTGGTACTGAAGCTTTCTTT. The full variable domain, its missing parts supplied by reference TRBV29-1 and TRBJ1-1, is SAVISQKPSRDICQRGTSLTIQCQVDSQVTMMFWYRQQPGQSLTLIATANQGSEATYESGFVIDKFPISRPNLTFSTLTVSNMSPEDSSIYLCSVGEGAGTEAFFGQGTRLTVV.

V usage is TRBV28 and J usage is TRBJ1-1; D is undetermined. The CDR3 spans 10 residues. The germline gives CDR1 MDHEN, CDR2 SYDVKM. V lost 8 bases and J 8 bases, leaving 9 bases between the germline ends. The DNA for the CDR3 is TGTGCCAGCGGCCGACGGGAAGCTTTCTTT. It translates to CASGRREAFF.

The chain uses TRBV12-5 and TRBJ2-1, with 9 bases matching TRBD2. The CDR3 covers 13 residues. The J segment lost 15 bases and the V segment lost 5 bases, leaving 11 bases of the junction unmatched. Per germline, CDR1 LGHNT and CDR2 FRNRAP. The CDR3 bases are TGTGCTAGTGGTGGATCGGGACTAGCACCTGGGTTCTTC. It is translated as CASGGSGLAPGFF.

The chain carries TRBV29-1 and TRBJ1-2; 9 nucleotides match TRBD1. V was pared by 5 bases and J by 8 bases, with 9 bases of the junction left unmatched. The length of the CDR3 is 13 residues. Germline V gene lookup returns CDR1 SQVTM and CDR2 ANQGSEA. CDR3 in DNA: TGCAGCGTTACCGCTACAGGGGGCCAGGGCTACACCTTC. Translation: CSVTATGGQGYTF.

The V and J genes are TRBV7-8 and TRBJ2-7; possibly TRBD1 for D (5 bases). Germline CDR1 reads SGHVS; CDR2 reads FQNEAQ. V was cut by 1 base and J by 3 bases, with 10 bases left in between. The CDR3 spans 14 residues. The CDR3 here is CASSLGVTVYEQYF. In DNA form, the CDR3 reads TGTGCCAGCAGCTTAGGAGTGACAGTCTACGAGCAGTACTTC.

This rearrangement joins TRBV11-2 to TRBJ2-3, with D possibly being TRBD1 or TRBD2 (6 bases each). Germline-derived CDR1 and CDR2 are SGHAT and FQNNGV. The CDR3 extends over 15 amino acids. V was cut by 6 bases and J by 0 bases, with 13 bases left in between. The CDR3 reads CASRLTGTSTDTQYF. The CDR3 region has the DNA TGTGCCAGCAGATTAACAGGGACTAGCACAGATACGCAGTATTTT.

The chain joins TRBV7-9 to TRBJ2-7; D not certain. This CDR3 comprises 13 residues. Germline CDR1 and CDR2: SEHNR and FQNEAQ (reference sequence). Trimming took 5 bases from V and 2 from J, leaving 10 bases between them. CDR3 protein: CASSLVGPYEQYF. CDR3 nucleotide sequence: TGTGCCAGCAGCCTAGTAGGCCCCTACGAGCAGTACTTC.

The chain uses TRBV7-3 and TRBJ2-1; 7 bases fit TRBD1. After removal of 5 bases from V and 9 bases from J, the junction contained 7 bases not matched to a gene. The length of the CDR3 is 13 residues. The V gene's germline CDR1 is SGHTA and CDR2 FQGTGA. CDR3 region: CASSATGAGEQFF. The CDR3 nucleotides read TGTGCCAGCAGCGCAACAGGGGCGGGTGAGCAGTTCTTC.

V gene TRBV6-5 combines with J gene TRBJ1-5, with 7 bases lining up with TRBD1. The CDR3 sequence is 14 residues long. Germline trimming cut 6 bases from V and 6 bases from J; bases unmatched to any gene: 8. Per the germline V gene, CDR1 is MNHEY and CDR2 is SVGAGI. The DNA of the CDR3 is TGTGCCAGCAGGGACTTACAGGGGTTTCAGCCCCAGCATTTT. It specifies CASRDLQGFQPQHF.

J is TRBJ2-7 and V is TRBV30, with D maybe TRBD2 (6 bases). Trimming took 0 bases from V and 5 from J, leaving 8 bases between them. Germline V gene lookup returns CDR1 GTSNPN and CDR2 SVGIG (reference sequence). CDR3 length: 12 residues. The DNA for the CDR3 is TGTGCCTGGAGTGTTGGAGGGGACGAGCAGTACTTC. Translation gives CAWSVGGDEQYF.